The 26 T cell receptor beta chains in this list originate from one sample, sequenced in a study of blood T cell repertoires in COVID-19. The repertoire was sequenced with immunoSEQ multiplex PCR; TCRdb's copy has only in-frame clones and lacks some. The data show 200,000 to 250,000 clones, 87% seen once. The sequenced sample was PBMCs or T cells enriched from blood (not recorded which). All receptors come from a man aged 25 to 40 who had recovered from COVID-19.

V is TRBV5-5 and J is TRBJ2-1; a weak D match, TRBD2 (6 bases). The ends were cut back, 1 base at V and 0 bases at J, with 17 bases in the middle. The CDR3 has 18 amino acids. Germline CDR1 and CDR2: SGHKS and YYEKEE (reference sequence). Here the CDR3 reads CASSLLPSGLLSYNEQFF. For the CDR3, the DNA is TGTGCCAGCAGCTTGCTCCCGAGCGGGCTTCTCTCCTACAATGAGCAGTTCTTC.

This chain connects TRBV24-1 to TRBJ2-2; perhaps TRBD2 as D (5 bases). The germline V gene encodes CDR1 KGHDR and CDR2 SFDVKD. The CDR3 runs to 17 residues. V was pared by 6 bases and J by 7 bases, with 23 bases between. Written as DNA, the CDR3 is TGTGCCACCAGTCCCAACCCCGGGGAAAGGGAGAACGGGGAGCTGTTTTTT. Amino acid sequence: CATSPNPGERENGELFF.

The chain joins TRBV29-1 to TRBJ2-3, with TRBD2 matching over 16 bases. This CDR3 has 18 amino acids. CDR1 SQVTM and CDR2 ANQGSEA come from the germline V gene. Trimming cost V 0 bases and J 4 bases; bases outside gene matches: 7. The CDR3 reads CSVEDPGLAGGLSDTQYF. The CDR3 nucleotides are TGCAGCGTTGAAGATCCGGGACTAGCGGGAGGGTTATCAGATACGCAGTATTTT.

This clone is a singleton in its sample. The chain joins TRBV19 to TRBJ2-1; 12 nucleotides line up with TRBD2. There are 18 residues in the CDR3. V trimming: 6 bases; J trimming: 0 bases; junction bases outside the gene matches: 9. The germline gives CDR1 LNHDA, CDR2 SQIVND (reference sequence). CDR3 residues: CASSWPTSGSSSYNEQFF. CDR3 nucleotide sequence: TGTGCCAGTAGCTGGCCGACTAGCGGGAGCAGCTCCTACAATGAGCAGTTCTTC. The variable domain in full, completed from reference TRBV19 and TRBJ2-1, reads DGGITQSPKYLFRKEGQNVTLSCEQNLNHDAMYWYRQDPGQGLRLIYYSQIVNDFQKGDIAEGYSVSREKKESFPLTVTSAQKNPTAFYLCASSWPTSGSSSYNEQFFGPGTRLTVL.

The chain is built from TRBV7-2 and TRBJ2-7; the match to TRBD1 covers 8 bases. Germline-derived CDR1 and CDR2 are SGHTA and FQGNSA. There are 15 residues in the CDR3. Germline trimming cut 6 bases from V and 0 bases from J; bases unmatched to any gene: 7. This CDR3 reads CASSPGTGVSYEQYF. The DNA of the CDR3 is TGTGCCAGCAGTCCCGGGACAGGAGTCTCCTACGAGCAGTACTTC.

V usage is TRBV18 and J usage is TRBJ1-5; D gene ambiguous. Germline V gene lookup returns CDR1 KGHSH and CDR2 LQKENI. The CDR3 is 13 amino acids. Trimming took off 2 bases at V and 1 base at J, with 3 bases between the two ends. The CDR3 DNA reads TGTGCCAGCTCACCAACAAGCAATCAGCCCCAGCATTTT. Translating gives CASSPTSNQPQHF.

In its sample, this clone was seen once. The J gene is TRBJ1-2, the V gene TRBV30; the D gene is possibly TRBD1 (6 bases). V lost 2 bases, J lost 5 bases, and 18 bases lay in between. CDR1 is GTSNPN and CDR2 is SVGIG in the germline V gene (reference sequence). The CDR3 consists of 15 residues. In DNA form, the CDR3 reads TGTGCCTGGAGTACCGGCCGTCTTACAGGGTATGGCTACACCTTC. Its translation: CAWSTGRLTGYGYTF.

J is TRBJ1-1 and V is TRBV29-1; D is unresolved. The CDR3 is made up of 16 amino acids. Germline CDR1 SQVTM, CDR2 ANQGSEA. Between the trimmed V and J ends, which lost 0 bases and 8 bases, there was a span of 22 bases. The CDR3 nucleotides read TGCAGCGTTGAAGATCGGGTCCGATACCTGAGCTCGGAAGCTTTCTTT. Protein: CSVEDRVRYLSSEAFF. Full variable domain (missing parts from reference TRBV29-1 and TRBJ1-1): SAVISQKPSRDICQRGTSLTIQCQVDSQVTMMFWYRQQPGQSLTLIATANQGSEATYESGFVIDKFPISRPNLTFSTLTVSNMSPEDSSIYLCSVEDRVRYLSSEAFFGQGTRLTVV.

The chain employs TRBV6-5 and TRBJ2-3, with a weak D call TRBD2 (5 bases). CDR1 is MNHEY and CDR2 is SVGAGI in the germline V gene. Trimming left V 0 bases short and J 7 bases short, with 8 bases between. The CDR3 extends over 13 amino acids. CDR3 DNA: TGTGCCAGCAGTTACTCGATCGGGAATACGCAGTATTTT. Translated: CASSYSIGNTQYF.

The chain joins TRBV7-9 to TRBJ2-2; D unresolved. Trimming removed 4 bases at V and 5 bases at J, with 2 bases between. Germline CDR1 is SEHNR and CDR2 is FQNEAQ (reference sequence). CDR3 length: 11 residues. CDR3 DNA: TGTGCCAGCAGCTCGACCGGGGAGCTGTTTTTT. This sequence encodes CASSSTGELFF.

The chain is built from TRBV19 and TRBJ1-6; 7 nucleotides align to TRBD1. V dropped 5 bases and J dropped 4; count of bases not matched to a gene: 5. This CDR3 spans 15 amino acids. Germline V CDR1 and CDR2: LNHDA, SQIVND (reference sequence). In nucleotides, the CDR3 is TGTGCCAGTAGTTATGGACAGGCATATAATTCACCCCTCCACTTT. Translated, it gives CASSYGQAYNSPLHF. Looking up the rest from reference TRBV19 and TRBJ1-6 gives the full variable domain: DGGITQSPKYLFRKEGQNVTLSCEQNLNHDAMYWYRQDPGQGLRLIYYSQIVNDFQKGDIAEGYSVSREKKESFPLTVTSAQKNPTAFYLCASSYGQAYNSPLHFGNGTRLTVT.

This sequence joins TRBV19 and TRBJ1-1; D is perhaps TRBD1 (6 bases). Looked up from germline, CDR1 is LNHDA and CDR2 is SQIVND (reference sequence). CDR3 size: 15 residues. V was trimmed by 3 bases and J by 4 bases, leaving 15 bases between them. CDR3 residues: CASSIRAGVVTEAFF. DNA for the CDR3: TGTGCCAGTAGTATTAGGGCAGGGGTGGTCACTGAAGCTTTCTTT.

This rearrangement joins TRBV5-6 to TRBJ2-7, with TRBD1 matching 10 bases. Germline V gene lookup returns CDR1 SGHDT and CDR2 YYEEEE. The junction had 7 bases not matched to a gene; V was cut back by 3 bases and J by 4 bases. The CDR3 is 15 amino acids. The CDR3 reads CASSSSPGQGYEQYF. The CDR3 DNA reads as TGTGCCAGCAGCTCTTCGCCGGGACAGGGGTACGAGCAGTACTTC.

The J gene is TRBJ1-2, the V gene TRBV30; TRBD1 might be the D (5 bases). Trimming removed 4 bases from V and 11 bases from J, with 14 bases in between. The length of the CDR3 is 11 residues. Germline V gene sequence: CDR1 GTSNPN, CDR2 SVGIG (reference sequence). The CDR3 nucleotides read TGTGCCTGGAAAAGGGGAACCTGGTACACCTTC. It translates to CAWKRGTWYTF. Complete variable domain (other parts from reference TRBV30 and TRBJ1-2): SQTIHQWPATLVQPVGSPLSLECTVEGTSNPNLYWYRQAAGRGLQLLFYSVGIGQISSEVPQNLSASRPQDRQFILSSKKLLLSDSGFYLCAWKRGTWYTFGSGTRLTVV.

This chain connects TRBV11-3 to TRBJ2-2; D unclear. This CDR3 is 14 amino acids long. Trimming stripped 5 bases from V and 4 bases from J, with 11 bases between. In germline, CDR1 is SGHNT, CDR2 YENEEA. The DNA for the CDR3 is TGTGCCAGCAGCCTCTCCTCTCTCACCGGGGAGCTGTTTTTT. It specifies CASSLSSLTGELFF.

The chain couples TRBV5-1 to TRBJ1-3; tentatively, D is TRBD1 (5 bases). The CDR3 runs 17 residues. Germline-derived CDR1 and CDR2 are SGHRS and YFSETQ. Trimming removed 0 bases at V and 1 base at J, with 14 bases between. In DNA, the CDR3 is TGCGCCAGCAGCTTGGTATCCGCCAGGGTTTCTGGAAACACCATATATTTT. As protein: CASSLVSARVSGNTIYF.

The chain recombines TRBV10-3 with TRBJ1-2; 8 bases fit TRBD1. Germline V gene lookup returns CDR1 ENHRY and CDR2 SYGVKD. Trimming removed 6 bases from V and 8 bases from J; junction bases left unmatched: 5. The length of the CDR3 is 12 residues. CDR3 sequence (DNA): TGTGCCATCAGCGTAGACAGGGGCGGCTACACCTTC. This sequence encodes CAISVDRGGYTF.

Only one count was recorded for this clone. The chain couples TRBV6-5 to TRBJ1-5; a weak D match, TRBD1 (6 bases). V dropped 6 bases and J dropped 5 bases, with 17 bases sitting between them. The germline V gene has CDR1 MNHEY and CDR2 SVGAGI. The CDR3 covers 15 residues. The chain's CDR3 is CASSTDYRQDQPQHF. CDR3 in DNA: TGTGCCAGCAGCACCGATTATAGACAGGATCAGCCCCAGCATTTT.

The chain combines TRBV19 with TRBJ1-3; D may be TRBD1 (5 bases). CDR3 length equals 15 residues. V was cut by 3 bases and J by 3 bases, with 12 bases left in between. In germline, CDR1 is LNHDA, CDR2 SQIVND (reference sequence). The CDR3 DNA is TGTGCCAGTAGTATGTCCAGGGTTTTTGGAAACACCATATATTTT. It is translated as CASSMSRVFGNTIYF.

This clone was detected only once. The chain is built from TRBV29-1 and TRBJ2-5, with 7 bases aligning to TRBD1. This CDR3 is built from 13 residues. V gave up 7 bases and J gave up 7 bases; unmatched junction bases: 12. CDR1 is SQVTM, CDR2 ANQGSEA, per germline. CDR3 region: CSAYRGAEVTQYF. In DNA, the CDR3 is TGCAGCGCTTACAGGGGAGCTGAAGTGACCCAGTACTTC.

The chain has TRBV30 and TRBJ1-5, with D hard to call. Germline values: CDR1 GTSNPN, CDR2 SVGIG (reference sequence). Between the trimmed V and J ends, which lost 3 bases and 6 bases, there was a span of 12 bases. The CDR3 runs to 13 residues. This chain's CDR3 is CAWRGAESQPQHF. CDR3 nucleotide sequence: TGTGCCTGGAGAGGAGCAGAAAGTCAGCCCCAGCATTTT.

The genes are TRBV2 and TRBJ2-3; 14 bases map to TRBD2. With V trimmed by 6 bases and J by 6 bases, 20 bases remained unmatched. CDR1 and CDR2 (germline): SNHLY, FYNNEI. The CDR3 runs 20 residues. The DNA of the CDR3 is TGTGCCAGCAGGGGATCCGGGACTAGCGGGGGAGCAGGCCTTGGGGATACGCAGTATTTT. Translating gives CASRGSGTSGGAGLGDTQYF.

A few counts support this clone. The genes are TRBV24-1 and TRBJ1-2; D is unclear. The CDR3 is 14 residues long. The germline CDR1 and CDR2 sequences are KGHDR and SFDVKD. V was clipped by 4 bases and J by 2 bases, with 10 bases between them. The CDR3 loop reads CATSDGGRNYGYTF. CDR3 in DNA: TGTGCCACCAGTGACGGAGGACGGAACTATGGCTACACCTTC.

The chain couples TRBV7-9 to TRBJ1-1; D ambiguous. Trimming took 6 bases from V and 1 from J, leaving 9 bases between them. This CDR3 has 13 residues. Germline loops: CDR1 SEHNR, CDR2 FQNEAQ (reference sequence). CDR3 coding DNA: TGTGCCAGCAGTAAGGAGGCGAACACTGAAGCTTTCTTT. This codes for CASSKEANTEAFF.

The genes are TRBV7-2 and TRBJ2-1, with 14 bases identical to TRBD2. Unmatched junction bases numbered 6, after V lost 4 bases and J lost 7 bases. This CDR3 has 16 amino acids. The germline V gene has CDR1 SGHTA and CDR2 FQGNSA. The CDR3 region has the DNA TGTGCCAGCAGCTCCCGACTAGCGGGGGGGTTAAATGAGCAGTTCTTC. Residues: CASSSRLAGGLNEQFF.

V usage is TRBV18 and J usage is TRBJ2-3; 7 bases are shared with TRBD2. This CDR3 has 15 amino acids. Germline V gives CDR1 KGHSH, CDR2 LQKENI. V was clipped by 4 bases and J by 6 bases; unmatched bases: 10. In nucleotides, the CDR3 is TGTGCCAGCTCACAGGCTAGCGGTGGTGGGGATACGCAGTATTTT. Protein product: CASSQASGGGDTQYF.